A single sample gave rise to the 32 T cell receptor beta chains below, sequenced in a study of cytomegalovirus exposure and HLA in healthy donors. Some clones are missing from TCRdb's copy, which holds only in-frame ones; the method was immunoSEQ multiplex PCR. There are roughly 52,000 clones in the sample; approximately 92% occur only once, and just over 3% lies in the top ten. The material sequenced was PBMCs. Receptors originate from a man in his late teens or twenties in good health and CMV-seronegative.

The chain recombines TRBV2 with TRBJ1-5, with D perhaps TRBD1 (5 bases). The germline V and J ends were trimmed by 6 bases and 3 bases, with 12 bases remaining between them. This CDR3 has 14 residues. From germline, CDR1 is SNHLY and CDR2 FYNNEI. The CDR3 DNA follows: TGTGCCAGCAGAGGTGACAGTATCAATCAGCCCCAGCATTTT. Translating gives CASRGDSINQPQHF.

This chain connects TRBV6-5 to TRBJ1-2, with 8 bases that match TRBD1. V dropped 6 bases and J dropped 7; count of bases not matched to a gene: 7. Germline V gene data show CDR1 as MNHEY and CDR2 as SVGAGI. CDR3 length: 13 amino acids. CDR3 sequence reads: CASSRQGSGGYTF. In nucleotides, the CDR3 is TGTGCCAGCAGCCGACAGGGGTCCGGTGGCTACACCTTC.

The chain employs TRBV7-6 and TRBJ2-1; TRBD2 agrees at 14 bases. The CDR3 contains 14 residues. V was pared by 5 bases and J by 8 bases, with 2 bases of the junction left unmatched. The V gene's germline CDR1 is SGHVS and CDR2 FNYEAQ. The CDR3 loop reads CASSRLAGGYEQFF. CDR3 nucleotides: TGTGCCAGCAGCAGACTAGCGGGAGGGTATGAGCAGTTCTTC.

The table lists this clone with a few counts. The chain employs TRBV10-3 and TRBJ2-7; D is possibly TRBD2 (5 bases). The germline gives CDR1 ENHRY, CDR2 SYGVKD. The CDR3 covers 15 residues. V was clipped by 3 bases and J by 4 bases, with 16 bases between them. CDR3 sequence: CAISDSRRGGYEQYF. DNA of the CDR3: TGTGCCATCAGTGATAGTAGACGAGGCGGGTACGAGCAGTACTTC.

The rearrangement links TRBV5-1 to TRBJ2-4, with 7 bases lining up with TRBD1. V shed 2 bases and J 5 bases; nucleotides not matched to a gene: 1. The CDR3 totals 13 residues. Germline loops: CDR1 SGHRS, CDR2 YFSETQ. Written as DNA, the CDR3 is TGCGCCAGCAGCTTCGGGACAGAAAACATTCAGTACTTC. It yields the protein CASSFGTENIQYF.

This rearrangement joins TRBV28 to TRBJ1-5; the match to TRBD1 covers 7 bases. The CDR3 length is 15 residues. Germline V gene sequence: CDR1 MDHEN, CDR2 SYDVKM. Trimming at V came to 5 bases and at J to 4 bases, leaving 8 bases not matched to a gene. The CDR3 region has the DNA TGTGCCAGCAGTACCCCGAGACAGGGAAATCAGCCCCAGCATTTT. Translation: CASSTPRQGNQPQHF.

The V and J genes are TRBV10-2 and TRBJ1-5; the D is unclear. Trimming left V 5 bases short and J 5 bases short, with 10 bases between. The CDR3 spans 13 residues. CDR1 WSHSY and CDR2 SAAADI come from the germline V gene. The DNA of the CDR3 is TGCGCCAGCAGTCCCTCCCCCGATCAGCCCCAGCATTTT. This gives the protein CASSPSPDQPQHF.

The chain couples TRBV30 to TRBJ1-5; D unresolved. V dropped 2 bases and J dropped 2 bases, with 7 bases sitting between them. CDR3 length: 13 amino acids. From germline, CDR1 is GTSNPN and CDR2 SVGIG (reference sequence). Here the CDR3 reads CAWSQQGNQPQHF. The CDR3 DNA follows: TGTGCCTGGAGTCAGCAGGGCAATCAGCCCCAGCATTTT.

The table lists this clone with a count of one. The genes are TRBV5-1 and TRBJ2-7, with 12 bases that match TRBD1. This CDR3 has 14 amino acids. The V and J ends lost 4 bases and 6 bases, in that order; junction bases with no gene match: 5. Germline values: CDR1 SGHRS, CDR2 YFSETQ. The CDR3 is CASSPGQGAGEQYF. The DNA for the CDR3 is TGCGCCAGCAGCCCGGGACAGGGGGCTGGCGAGCAGTACTTC.

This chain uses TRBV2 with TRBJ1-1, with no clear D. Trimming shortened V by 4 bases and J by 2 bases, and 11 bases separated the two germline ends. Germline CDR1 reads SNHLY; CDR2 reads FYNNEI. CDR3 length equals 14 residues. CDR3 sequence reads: CASSVLAVNTEAFF. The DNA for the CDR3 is TGTGCCAGCAGTGTTTTGGCAGTTAACACTGAAGCTTTCTTT.

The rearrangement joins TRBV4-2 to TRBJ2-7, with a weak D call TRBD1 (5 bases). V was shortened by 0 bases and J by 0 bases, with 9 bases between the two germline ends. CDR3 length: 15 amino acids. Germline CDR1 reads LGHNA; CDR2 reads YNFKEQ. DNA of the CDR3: TGTGCCAGCAGCCAAGAGACAGTTAGCTCCTACGAGCAGTACTTC. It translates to CASSQETVSSYEQYF.

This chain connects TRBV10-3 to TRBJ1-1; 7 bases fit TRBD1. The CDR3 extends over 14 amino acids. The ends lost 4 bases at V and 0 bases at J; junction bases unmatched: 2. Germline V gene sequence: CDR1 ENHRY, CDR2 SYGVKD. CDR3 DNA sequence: TGTGCCATCAGTGGGGGACAGCTGAACACTGAAGCTTTCTTT. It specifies CAISGGQLNTEAFF.

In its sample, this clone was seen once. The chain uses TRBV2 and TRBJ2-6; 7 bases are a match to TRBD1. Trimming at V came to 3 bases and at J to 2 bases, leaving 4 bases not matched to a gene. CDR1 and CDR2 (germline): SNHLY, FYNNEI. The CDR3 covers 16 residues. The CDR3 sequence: CASSERQGAGANVLTF. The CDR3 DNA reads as TGTGCCAGCAGTGAGAGGCAGGGGGCTGGGGCCAACGTCCTGACTTTC.

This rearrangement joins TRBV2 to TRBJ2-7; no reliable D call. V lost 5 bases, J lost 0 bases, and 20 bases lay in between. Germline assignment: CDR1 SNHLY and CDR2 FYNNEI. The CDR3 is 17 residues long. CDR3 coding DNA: TGTGCCAGCAGTCGCCAGGCCCAGAAGTTTAGCTCCTACGAGCAGTACTTC. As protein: CASSRQAQKFSSYEQYF. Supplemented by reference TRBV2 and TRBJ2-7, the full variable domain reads EPEVTQTPSHQVTQMGQEVILRCVPISNHLYFYWYRQILGQKVEFLVSFYNNEISEKSEIFDDQFSVERPDGSNFTLKIRSTKLEDSAMYFCASSRQAQKFSSYEQYFGPGTRLTVT.

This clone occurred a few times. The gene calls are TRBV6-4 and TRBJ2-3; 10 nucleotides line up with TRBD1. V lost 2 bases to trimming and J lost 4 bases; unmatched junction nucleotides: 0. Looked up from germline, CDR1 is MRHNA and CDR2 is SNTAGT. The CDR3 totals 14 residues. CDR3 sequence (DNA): TGTGCCAGCAGTGACGGGACAGGGGCAGATACGCAGTATTTT. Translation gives CASSDGTGADTQYF.

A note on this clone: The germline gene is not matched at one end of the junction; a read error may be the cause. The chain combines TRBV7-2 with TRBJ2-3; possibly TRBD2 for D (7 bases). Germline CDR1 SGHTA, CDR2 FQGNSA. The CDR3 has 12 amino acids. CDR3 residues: CASSLGTAGALF. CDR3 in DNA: TGTGCCAGCAGCTTAGGTACGGCGGGGGCCCTTTTT.

The CDR3 here is CASKKLVNTEAFF. CDR3 DNA: TGTGCCAGCAAAAAATTAGTGAACACTGAAGCTTTCTTT. V is TRBV6-1 and J is TRBJ1-1; D is undetermined. CDR3 length: 13 amino acids. The germline V and J ends were trimmed by 7 bases and 0 bases, with 9 bases remaining between them. The germline V gene encodes CDR1 MNHNS and CDR2 SASEGT.

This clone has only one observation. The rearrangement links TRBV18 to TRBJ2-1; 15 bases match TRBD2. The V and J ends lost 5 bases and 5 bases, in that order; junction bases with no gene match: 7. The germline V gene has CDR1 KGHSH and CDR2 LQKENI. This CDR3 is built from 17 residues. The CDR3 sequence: CASSIGLAGGPNNEQFF. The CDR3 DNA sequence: TGTGCCAGCTCAATCGGACTAGCGGGAGGGCCAAACAATGAGCAGTTCTTC.

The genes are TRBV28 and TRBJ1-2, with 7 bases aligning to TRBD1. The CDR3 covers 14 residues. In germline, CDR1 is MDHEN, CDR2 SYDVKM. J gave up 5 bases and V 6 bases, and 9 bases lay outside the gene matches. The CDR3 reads CASRLGTVSYGYTF. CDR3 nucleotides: TGTGCCAGCAGGCTAGGGACAGTTTCTTATGGCTACACCTTC.

The CDR3 loop is CASSLRATTDTQYF. The CDR3 DNA sequence: TGTGCCAGCAGCTTGCGCGCCACCACAGATACGCAGTATTTT. The chain has TRBV7-2 and TRBJ2-3, with D unresolved. Trimming cost V 3 bases and J 2 bases, with 9 bases left between them. CDR1 SGHTA and CDR2 FQGNSA come from the germline V gene. This CDR3 has 14 amino acids.

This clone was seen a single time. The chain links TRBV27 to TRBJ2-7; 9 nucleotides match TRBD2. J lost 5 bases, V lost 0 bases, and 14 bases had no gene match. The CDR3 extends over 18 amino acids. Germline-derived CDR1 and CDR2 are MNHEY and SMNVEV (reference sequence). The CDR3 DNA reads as TGTGCCAGCAGTTTATCGGGGCTAGCGGGATTTGGTATACACGAGCAGTACTTC. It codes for CASSLSGLAGFGIHEQYF.

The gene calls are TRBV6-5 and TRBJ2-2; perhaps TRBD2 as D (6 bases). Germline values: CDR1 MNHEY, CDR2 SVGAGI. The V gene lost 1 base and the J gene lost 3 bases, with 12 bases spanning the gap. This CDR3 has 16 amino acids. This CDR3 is CASSYYLSSDTGELFF. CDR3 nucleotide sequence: TGTGCCAGCAGTTACTACTTATCTAGCGACACCGGGGAGCTGTTTTTT.

The CDR3 DNA sequence: TGTGCCAGCAGTGAACGCCAGATCTCTGGAAACACCATATATTTT. This translates into CASSERQISGNTIYF. The chain is built from TRBV6-1 and TRBJ1-3; D unclear. This CDR3 contains 15 residues. The V gene's germline CDR1 is MNHNS and CDR2 SASEGT. The V end was cut by 2 bases, the J end by 0 bases, with 8 bases between.

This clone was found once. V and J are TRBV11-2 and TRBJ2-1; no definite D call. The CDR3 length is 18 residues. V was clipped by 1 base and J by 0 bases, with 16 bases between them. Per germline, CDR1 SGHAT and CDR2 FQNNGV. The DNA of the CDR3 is TGTGCCAGCAGCTTAGGGATCGGCAGCGCCAGCTCCTACAATGAGCAGTTCTTC. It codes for CASSLGIGSASSYNEQFF.

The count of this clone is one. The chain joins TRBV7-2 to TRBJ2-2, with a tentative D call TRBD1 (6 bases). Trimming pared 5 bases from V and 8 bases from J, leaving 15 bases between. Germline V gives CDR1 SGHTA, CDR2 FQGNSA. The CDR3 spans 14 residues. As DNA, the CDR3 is TGTGCCAGCAGCCCAACCAGGGGTCAAGGGGAGCTGTTTTTT. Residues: CASSPTRGQGELFF.

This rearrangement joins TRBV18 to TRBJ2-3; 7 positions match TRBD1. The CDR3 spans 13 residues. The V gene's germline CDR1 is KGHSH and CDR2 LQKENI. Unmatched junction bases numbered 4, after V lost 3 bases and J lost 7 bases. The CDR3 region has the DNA TGTGCCAGCTCACCGGGGGACAGCCATACGCAGTATTTT. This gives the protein CASSPGDSHTQYF. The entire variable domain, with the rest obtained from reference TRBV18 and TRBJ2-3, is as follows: NAGVMQNPRHLVRRRGQEARLRCSPMKGHSHVYWYRQLPEEGLKFMVYLQKENIIDESGMPKERFSAEFPKEGPSILRIQQVVRGDSAAYFCASSPGDSHTQYFGPGTRLTVL.

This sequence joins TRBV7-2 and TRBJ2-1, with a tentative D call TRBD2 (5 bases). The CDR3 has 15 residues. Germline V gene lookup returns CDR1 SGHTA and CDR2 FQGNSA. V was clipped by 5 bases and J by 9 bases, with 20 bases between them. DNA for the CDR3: TGTGCCAGCAGCGCCACTCCTGGAGCCGGGGTTGAGCAGTTCTTC. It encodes CASSATPGAGVEQFF.

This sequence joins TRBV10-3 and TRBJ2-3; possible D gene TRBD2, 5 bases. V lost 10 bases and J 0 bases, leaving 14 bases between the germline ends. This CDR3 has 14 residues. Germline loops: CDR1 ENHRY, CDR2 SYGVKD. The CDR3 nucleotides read TGTGCCACGGCGGGCGGAGCTAGCACAGATACGCAGTATTTT. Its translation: CATAGGASTDTQYF.

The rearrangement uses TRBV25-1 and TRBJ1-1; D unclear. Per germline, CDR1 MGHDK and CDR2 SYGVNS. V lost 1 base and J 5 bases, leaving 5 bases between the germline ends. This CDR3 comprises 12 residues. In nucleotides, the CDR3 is TGTGCCAGCAGTGAATCTAGAACTGAAGCTTTCTTT. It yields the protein CASSESRTEAFF.

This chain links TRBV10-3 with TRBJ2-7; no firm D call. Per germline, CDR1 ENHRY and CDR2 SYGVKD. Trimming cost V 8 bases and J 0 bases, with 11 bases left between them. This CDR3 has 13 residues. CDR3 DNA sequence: TGTGCCATCGGATCGGAGAGCTCCTACGAGCAGTACTTC. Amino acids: CAIGSESSYEQYF.

This CDR3 reads CASSLDGDTQYF. CDR3 nucleotides: TGTGCCAGCAGCTTAGATGGCGATACGCAGTATTTT. The V gene is TRBV7-2, the J gene TRBJ2-3; D uncertain. This CDR3 contains 12 residues. The V end was cut by 1 base, the J end by 6 bases, with 5 bases between. Germline CDR1 reads SGHTA; CDR2 reads FQGNSA.

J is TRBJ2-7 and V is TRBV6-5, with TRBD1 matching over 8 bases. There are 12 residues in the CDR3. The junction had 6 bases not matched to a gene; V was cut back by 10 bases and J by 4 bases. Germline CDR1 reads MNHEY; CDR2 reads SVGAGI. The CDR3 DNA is TGTGCCACCAAAAGACAGGGGTACGAGCAGTACTTC. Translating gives CATKRQGYEQYF.